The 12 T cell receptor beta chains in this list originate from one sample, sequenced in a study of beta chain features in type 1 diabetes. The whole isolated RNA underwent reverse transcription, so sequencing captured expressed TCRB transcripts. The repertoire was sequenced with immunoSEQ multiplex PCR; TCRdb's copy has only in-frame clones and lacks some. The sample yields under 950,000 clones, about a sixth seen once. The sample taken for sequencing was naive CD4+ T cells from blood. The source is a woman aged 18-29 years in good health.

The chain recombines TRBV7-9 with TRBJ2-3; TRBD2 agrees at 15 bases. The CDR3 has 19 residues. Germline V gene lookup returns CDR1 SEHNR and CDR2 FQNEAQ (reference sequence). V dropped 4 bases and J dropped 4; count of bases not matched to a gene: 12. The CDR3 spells CASSSTPGLAGGHADTQYF. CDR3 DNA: TGTGCCAGCAGCTCCACACCGGGACTAGCGGGAGGACACGCAGATACGCAGTATTTT.

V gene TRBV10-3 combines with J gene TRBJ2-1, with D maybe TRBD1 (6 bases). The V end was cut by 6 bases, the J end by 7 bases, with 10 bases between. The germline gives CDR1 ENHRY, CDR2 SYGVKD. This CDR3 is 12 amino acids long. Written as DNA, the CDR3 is TGTGCCATCAGACAGGGTTGGAATGAGCAGTTCTTC. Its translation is CAIRQGWNEQFF.

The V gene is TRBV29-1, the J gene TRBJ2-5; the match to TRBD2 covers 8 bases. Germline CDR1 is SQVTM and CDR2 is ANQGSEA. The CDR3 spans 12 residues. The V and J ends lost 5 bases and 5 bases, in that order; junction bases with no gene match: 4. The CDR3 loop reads CSVSGSTETQYF. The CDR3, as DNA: TGCAGCGTTAGCGGGAGTACGGAGACCCAGTACTTC. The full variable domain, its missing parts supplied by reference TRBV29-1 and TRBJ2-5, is SAVISQKPSRDICQRGTSLTIQCQVDSQVTMMFWYRQQPGQSLTLIATANQGSEATYESGFVIDKFPISRPNLTFSTLTVSNMSPEDSSIYLCSVSGSTETQYFGPGTRLLVL.

The CDR3 DNA follows: TGTGCCAGCAGCTTAGCTGTGGGCGCCGAGCAGTACTTC. Translating gives CASSLAVGAEQYF. V and J are TRBV7-9 and TRBJ2-7; D uncertain. The ends were cut back, 0 bases at V and 6 bases at J, with 9 bases in the middle. The CDR3 loop spans 13 amino acids. Germline loops: CDR1 SEHNR, CDR2 FQNEAQ (reference sequence).

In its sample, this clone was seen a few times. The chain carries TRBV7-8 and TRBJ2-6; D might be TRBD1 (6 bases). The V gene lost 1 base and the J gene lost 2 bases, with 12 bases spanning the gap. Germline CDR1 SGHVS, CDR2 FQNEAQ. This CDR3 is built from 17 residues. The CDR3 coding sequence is TGTGCCAGCAGCTTAGTGGCCAGGGGACCTGGGGCCAACGTCCTGACTTTC. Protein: CASSLVARGPGANVLTF.

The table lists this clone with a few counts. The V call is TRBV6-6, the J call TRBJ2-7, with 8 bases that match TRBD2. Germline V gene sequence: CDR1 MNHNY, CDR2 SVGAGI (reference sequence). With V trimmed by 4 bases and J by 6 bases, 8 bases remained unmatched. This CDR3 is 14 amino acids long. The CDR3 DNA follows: TGTGCCAGCAGTTCCGGGACTAGATCGTCCGAGCAGTACTTC. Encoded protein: CASSSGTRSSEQYF.

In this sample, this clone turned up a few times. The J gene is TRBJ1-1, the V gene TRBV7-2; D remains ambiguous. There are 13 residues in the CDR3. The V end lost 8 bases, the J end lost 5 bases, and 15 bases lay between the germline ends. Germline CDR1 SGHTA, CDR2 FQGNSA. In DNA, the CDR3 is TGTGCCAGCGGGAGCTCAAGAGTTACTGAAGCTTTCTTT. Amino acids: CASGSSRVTEAFF. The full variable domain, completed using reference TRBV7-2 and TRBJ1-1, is GAGVSQSPSNKVTEKGKDVELRCDPISGHTALYWYRQSLGQGLEFLIYFQGNSAPDKSGLPSDRFSAERTGGSVSTLTIQRTQQEDSAVYLCASGSSRVTEAFFGQGTRLTVV.

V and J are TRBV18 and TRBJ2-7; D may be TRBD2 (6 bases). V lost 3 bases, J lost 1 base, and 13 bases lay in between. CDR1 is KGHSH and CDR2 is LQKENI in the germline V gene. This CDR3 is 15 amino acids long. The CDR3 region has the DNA TGTGCCAGCTCACCCCGAGGCGGGATGTCCTACGAGCAGTACTTC. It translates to CASSPRGGMSYEQYF.

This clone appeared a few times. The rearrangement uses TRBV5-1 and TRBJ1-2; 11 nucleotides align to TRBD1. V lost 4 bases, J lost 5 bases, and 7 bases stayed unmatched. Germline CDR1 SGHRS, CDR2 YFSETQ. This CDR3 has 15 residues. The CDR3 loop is CASSPRTGGPYGYTF. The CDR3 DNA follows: TGCGCCAGCAGCCCTCGGACAGGGGGCCCTTATGGCTACACCTTC.

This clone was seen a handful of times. This chain's CDR3 is CASSQSQSRPNTEAFF. DNA of the CDR3: TGTGCCAGCTCACAATCACAATCACGACCGAACACTGAAGCTTTCTTT. The chain carries TRBV18 and TRBJ1-1; D call uncertain. Trimming removed 4 bases at V and 1 base at J, with 16 bases between. Germline CDR1 and CDR2: KGHSH and LQKENI. The CDR3 is made up of 16 amino acids.

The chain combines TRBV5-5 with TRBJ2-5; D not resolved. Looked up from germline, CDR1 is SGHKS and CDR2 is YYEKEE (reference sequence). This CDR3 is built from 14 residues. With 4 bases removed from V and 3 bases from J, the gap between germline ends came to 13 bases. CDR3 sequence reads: CASSQWTGKETQYF. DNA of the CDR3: TGTGCCAGCAGCCAGTGGACGGGCAAAGAGACCCAGTACTTC.

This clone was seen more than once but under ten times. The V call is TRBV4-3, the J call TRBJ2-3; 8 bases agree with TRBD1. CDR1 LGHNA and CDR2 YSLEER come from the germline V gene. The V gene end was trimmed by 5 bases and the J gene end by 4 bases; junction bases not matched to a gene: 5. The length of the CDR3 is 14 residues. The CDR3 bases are TGCGCCAGCAGCGTAGGACAGGGTGCAGATACGCAGTATTTT. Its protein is CASSVGQGADTQYF.